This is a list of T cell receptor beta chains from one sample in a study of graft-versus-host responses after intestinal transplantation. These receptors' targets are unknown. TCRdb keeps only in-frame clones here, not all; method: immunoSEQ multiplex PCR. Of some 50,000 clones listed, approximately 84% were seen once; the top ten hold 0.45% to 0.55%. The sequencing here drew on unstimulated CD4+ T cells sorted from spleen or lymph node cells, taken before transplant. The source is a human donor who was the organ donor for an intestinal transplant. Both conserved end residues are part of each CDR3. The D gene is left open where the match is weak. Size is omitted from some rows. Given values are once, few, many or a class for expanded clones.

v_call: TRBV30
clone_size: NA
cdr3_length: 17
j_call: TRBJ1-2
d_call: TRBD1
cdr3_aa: CAWTNRGRVAQLYGYTF
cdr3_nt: TGTGCCTGGACCAACAGGGGAAGGGTGGCCCAACTCTATGGCTACACCTTC

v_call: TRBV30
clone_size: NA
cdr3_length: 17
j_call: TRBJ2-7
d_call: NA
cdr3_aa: CAWSRAPRSGRAYEQYF
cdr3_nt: TGTGCCTGGAGCAGGGCCCCTAGGAGCGGTAGGGCCTACGAGCAGTACTTC

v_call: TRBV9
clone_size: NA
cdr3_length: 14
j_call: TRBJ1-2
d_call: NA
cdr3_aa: CASSVDLGSYGYTF
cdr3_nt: TGTGCCAGCAGCGTCGACCTGGGGAGCTATGGCTACACCTTC

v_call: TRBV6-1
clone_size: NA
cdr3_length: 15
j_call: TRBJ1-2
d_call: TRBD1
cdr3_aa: CASSSKPTGAGGYTF
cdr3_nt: TGTGCCAGCAGTTCTAAGCCGACAGGGGCGGGGGGCTACACCTTC

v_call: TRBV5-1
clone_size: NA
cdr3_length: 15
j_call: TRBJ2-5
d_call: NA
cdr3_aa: CASSLDDRPGETQYF
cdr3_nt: TGCGCCAGCAGCTTGGACGACAGGCCAGGAGAGACCCAGTACTTC

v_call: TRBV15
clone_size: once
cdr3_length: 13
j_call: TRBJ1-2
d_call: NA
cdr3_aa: CATSRDVLYGYTF
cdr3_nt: TGTGCCACCAGCAGAGACGTCCTCTATGGCTACACCTTC

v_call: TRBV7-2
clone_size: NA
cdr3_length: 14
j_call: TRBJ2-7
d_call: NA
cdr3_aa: CASSLGGLSYEQYF
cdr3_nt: TGTGCCAGCAGCTTAGGGGGGCTATCCTACGAGCAGTACTTC

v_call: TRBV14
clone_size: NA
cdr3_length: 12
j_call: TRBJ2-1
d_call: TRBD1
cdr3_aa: CASSQGTGQQFF
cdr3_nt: TGTGCCAGCAGCCAAGGGACAGGGCAGCAGTTCTTC

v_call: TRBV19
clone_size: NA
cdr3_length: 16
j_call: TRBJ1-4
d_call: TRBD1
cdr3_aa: CASSTGTGEIGEKLFF
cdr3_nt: TGTGCCAGTAGTACAGGGACAGGGGAGATTGGTGAAAAACTGTTTTTT

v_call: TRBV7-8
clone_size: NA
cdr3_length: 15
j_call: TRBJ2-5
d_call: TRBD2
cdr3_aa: CASSLGTSGPGTQYF
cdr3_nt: TGTGCCAGCAGCTTAGGGACTAGCGGACCAGGGACCCAGTACTTC

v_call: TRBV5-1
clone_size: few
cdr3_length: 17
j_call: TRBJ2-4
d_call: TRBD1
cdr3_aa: CASSLAGQGAAKNIQYF
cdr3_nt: TGCGCCAGCAGCTTGGCTGGGCAGGGGGCGGCCAAAAACATTCAGTACTTC

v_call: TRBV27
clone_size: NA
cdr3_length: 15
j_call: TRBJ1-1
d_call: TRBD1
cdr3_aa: CASTKTGLGITEAFF
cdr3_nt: TGTGCCAGCACTAAGACAGGGTTGGGAATTACTGAAGCTTTCTTT

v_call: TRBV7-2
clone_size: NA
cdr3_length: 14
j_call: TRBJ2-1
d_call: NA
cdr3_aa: CASSLGIPHNEEFF
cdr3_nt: TGTGCCAGCAGCTTGGGAATCCCCCATAATGAGGAGTTCTTC

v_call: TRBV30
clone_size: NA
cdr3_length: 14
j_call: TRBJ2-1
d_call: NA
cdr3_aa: CAWNLLGPYNEQFF
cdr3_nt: TGTGCCTGGAATTTACTAGGCCCCTACAATGAGCAGTTCTTC

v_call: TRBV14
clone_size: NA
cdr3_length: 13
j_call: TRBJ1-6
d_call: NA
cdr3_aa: CASSQQRNSPLHF
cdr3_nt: TGTGCCAGCAGCCAACAGAGGAATTCACCCCTCCACTTT

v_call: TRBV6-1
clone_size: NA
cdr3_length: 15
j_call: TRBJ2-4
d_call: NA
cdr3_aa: CASSEVSAGKNIQYF
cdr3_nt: TGTGCCAGCAGTGAGGTCTCGGCAGGGAAAAACATTCAGTACTTC

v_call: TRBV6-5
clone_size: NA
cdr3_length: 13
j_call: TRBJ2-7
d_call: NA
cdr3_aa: CASSAVWSYEQYF
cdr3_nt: TGTGCCAGCAGTGCCGTGTGGTCCTACGAGCAGTACTTC

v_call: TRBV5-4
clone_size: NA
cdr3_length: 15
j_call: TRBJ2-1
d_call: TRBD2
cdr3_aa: CASSQREGSYNEQFF
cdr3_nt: TGTGCCAGCAGCCAGCGGGAGGGCTCCTACAATGAGCAGTTCTTC

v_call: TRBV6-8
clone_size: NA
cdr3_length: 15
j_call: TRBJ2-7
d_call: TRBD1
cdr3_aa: CASRYRDRDPYEQYF
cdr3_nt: TGTGCCAGCAGATACCGGGACAGGGACCCCTACGAGCAGTACTTC

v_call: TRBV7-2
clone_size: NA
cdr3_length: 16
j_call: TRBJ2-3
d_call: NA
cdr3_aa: CASSLGGYSYTDTQYF
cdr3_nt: TGTGCCAGCAGCTTAGGAGGTTACTCTTACACAGATACGCAGTATTTT

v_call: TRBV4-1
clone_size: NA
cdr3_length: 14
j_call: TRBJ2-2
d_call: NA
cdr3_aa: CASSQVRGTGELFF
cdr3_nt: TGCGCCAGCAGCCAAGTAAGGGGCACCGGGGAGCTGTTTTTT

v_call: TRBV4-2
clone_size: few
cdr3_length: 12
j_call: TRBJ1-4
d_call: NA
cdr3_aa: CASSQQTEKLFF
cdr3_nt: TGTGCCAGCAGCCAACAGACTGAAAAACTGTTTTTT

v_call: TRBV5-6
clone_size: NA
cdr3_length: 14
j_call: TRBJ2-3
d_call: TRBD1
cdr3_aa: CASRETGSTDTQYF
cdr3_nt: TGTGCCAGCAGAGAGACAGGGAGCACAGATACGCAGTATTTT

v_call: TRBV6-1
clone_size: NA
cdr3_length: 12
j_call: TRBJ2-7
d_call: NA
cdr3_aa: CASSEDRYEQYF
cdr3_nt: TGTGCCAGCAGTGAAGACAGGTACGAGCAGTACTTC

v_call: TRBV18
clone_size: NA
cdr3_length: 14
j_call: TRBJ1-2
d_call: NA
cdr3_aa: CASSPNNHNYGYTF
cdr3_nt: TGTGCCAGCTCACCAAACAATCATAACTATGGCTACACCTTC

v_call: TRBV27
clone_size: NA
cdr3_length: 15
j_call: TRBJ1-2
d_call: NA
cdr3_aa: CASSSHYSGDYGYTF
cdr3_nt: TGTGCCAGCAGTTCCCATTATTCAGGAGACTATGGCTACACCTTC

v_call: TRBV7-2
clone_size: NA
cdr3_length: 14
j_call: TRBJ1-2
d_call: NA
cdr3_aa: CASSLGMANYGYTF
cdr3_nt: TGTGCCAGCAGCTTAGGTATGGCTAACTATGGCTACACCTTC

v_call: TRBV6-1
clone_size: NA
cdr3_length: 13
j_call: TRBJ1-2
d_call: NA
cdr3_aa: CASSGALPLGYTF
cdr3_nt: TGTGCCAGCAGTGGCGCCTTGCCGCTAGGCTACACCTTC

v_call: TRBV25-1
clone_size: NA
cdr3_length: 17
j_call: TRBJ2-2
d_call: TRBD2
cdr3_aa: CASSERTSGVGTGELFF
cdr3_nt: TGTGCCAGCAGTGAACGAACTAGCGGGGTGGGGACCGGGGAGCTGTTTTTT

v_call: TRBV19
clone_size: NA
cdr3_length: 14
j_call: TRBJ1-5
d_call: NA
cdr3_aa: CASQGRGANQPQHF
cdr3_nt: TGTGCCAGTCAAGGACGGGGGGCCAATCAGCCCCAGCATTTT

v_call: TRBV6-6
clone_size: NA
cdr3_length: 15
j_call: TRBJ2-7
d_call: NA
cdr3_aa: CASSQSLGTSGEQYF
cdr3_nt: TGTGCCAGCAGTCAGTCCCTAGGGACTTCGGGCGAGCAGTACTTC

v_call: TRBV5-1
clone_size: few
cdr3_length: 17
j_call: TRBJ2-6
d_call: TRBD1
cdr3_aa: CASRFGQGASGANVLTF
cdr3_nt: TGCGCCAGCAGATTCGGACAGGGGGCGTCAGGGGCCAACGTCCTGACTTTC

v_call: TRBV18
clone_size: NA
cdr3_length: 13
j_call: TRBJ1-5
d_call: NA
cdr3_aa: CASFQDTNQPQHF
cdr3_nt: TGTGCCAGCTTCCAGGACACGAATCAGCCCCAGCATTTT

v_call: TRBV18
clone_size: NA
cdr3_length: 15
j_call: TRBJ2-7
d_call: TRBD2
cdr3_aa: CASARLAGEEDEQYF
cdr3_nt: TGTGCCAGCGCCAGACTAGCGGGAGAGGAGGACGAGCAGTACTTC

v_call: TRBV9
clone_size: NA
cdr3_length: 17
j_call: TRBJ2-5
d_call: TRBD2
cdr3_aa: CASSVGISSGGQETQYF
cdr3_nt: TGTGCCAGCAGCGTAGGAATTTCTAGCGGGGGCCAAGAGACCCAGTACTTC

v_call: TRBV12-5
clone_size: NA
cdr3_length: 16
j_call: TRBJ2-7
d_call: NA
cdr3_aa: CASGLVFPDTPYEQYF
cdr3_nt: TGTGCTAGTGGTTTGGTATTCCCGGACACCCCCTACGAGCAGTACTTC

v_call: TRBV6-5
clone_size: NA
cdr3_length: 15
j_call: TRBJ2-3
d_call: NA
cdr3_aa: CASSYWGASTDTQYF
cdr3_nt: TGCGCCAGCAGTTACTGGGGGGCTAGCACAGATACGCAGTATTTT

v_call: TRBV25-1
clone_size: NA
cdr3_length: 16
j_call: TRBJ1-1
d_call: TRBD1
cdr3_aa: CASSASGQGFRTEAFF
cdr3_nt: TGTGCCAGCAGCGCCTCGGGACAGGGGTTTAGAACTGAAGCTTTCTTT

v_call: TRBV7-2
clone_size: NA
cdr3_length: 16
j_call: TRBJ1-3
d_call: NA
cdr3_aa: CASSLGTGARGNTIYF
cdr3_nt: TGTGCCAGCAGCTTAGGGACGGGGGCGCGGGGAAACACCATATATTTT

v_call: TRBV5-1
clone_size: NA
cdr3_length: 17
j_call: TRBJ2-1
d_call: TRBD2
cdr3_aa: CASSTPFWRGGLNEQFF
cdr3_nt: TGCGCCAGCAGCACCCCGTTTTGGCGGGGGGGCCTCAATGAGCAGTTCTTC

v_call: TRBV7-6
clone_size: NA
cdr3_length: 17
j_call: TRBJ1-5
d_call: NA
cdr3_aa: CASRTGLSGAYNQPQHF
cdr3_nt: TGTGCCAGCAGGACCGGACTCTCGGGGGCCTACAATCAGCCCCAGCATTTT

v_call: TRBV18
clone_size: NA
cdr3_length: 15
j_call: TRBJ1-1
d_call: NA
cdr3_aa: CASSLFRGMNTEAFF
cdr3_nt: TGTGCCAGCTCACTCTTCAGGGGCATGAACACTGAAGCTTTCTTT

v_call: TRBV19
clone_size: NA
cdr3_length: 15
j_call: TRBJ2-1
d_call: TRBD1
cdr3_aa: CASTPGTGVGNEQFF
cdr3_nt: TGTGCCAGTACCCCCGGGACAGGGGTGGGCAATGAGCAGTTCTTC

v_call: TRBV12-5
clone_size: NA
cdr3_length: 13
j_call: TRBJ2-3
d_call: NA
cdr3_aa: CASGPGAADTQYF
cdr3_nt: TGTGCTAGTGGTCCCGGTGCCGCAGATACGCAGTATTTT

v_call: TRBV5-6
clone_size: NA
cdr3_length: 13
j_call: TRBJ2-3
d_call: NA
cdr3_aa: CASSLGGTDAQYF
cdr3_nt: TGTGCCAGCAGCTTGGGGGGTACAGATGCGCAGTATTTT

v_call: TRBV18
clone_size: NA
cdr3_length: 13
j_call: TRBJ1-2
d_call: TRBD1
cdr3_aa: CASSLQGAQGYTF
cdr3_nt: TGTGCCAGCTCACTCCAGGGGGCTCAAGGCTACACCTTC

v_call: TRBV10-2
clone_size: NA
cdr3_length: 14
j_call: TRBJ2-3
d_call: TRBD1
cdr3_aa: CASRSTGGTDTQYF
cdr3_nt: TGCGCCAGCAGGTCGACAGGGGGCACAGATACGCAGTATTTT

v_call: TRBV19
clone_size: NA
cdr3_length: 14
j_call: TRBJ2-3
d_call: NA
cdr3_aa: CASSMTGDTDTQYF
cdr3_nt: TGTGCCAGTAGTATGACGGGAGACACAGATACGCAGTATTTT

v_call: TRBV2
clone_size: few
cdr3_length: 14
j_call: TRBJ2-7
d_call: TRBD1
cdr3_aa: CASRPGQGIYEQYF
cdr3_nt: TGTGCCAGCAGGCCGGGACAGGGGATCTACGAGCAGTACTTC

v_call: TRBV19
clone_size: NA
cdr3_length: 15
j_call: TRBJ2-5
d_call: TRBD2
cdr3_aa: CASSIYSGRAGTQYF
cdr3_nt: TGTGCCAGTAGTATTTATAGCGGGAGGGCCGGAACCCAGTACTTC

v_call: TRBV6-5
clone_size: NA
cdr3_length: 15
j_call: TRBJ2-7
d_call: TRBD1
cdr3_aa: CASSSPGQGVNEQYF
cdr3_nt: TGTGCCAGCAGTTCTCCGGGACAGGGGGTCAACGAGCAGTACTTC

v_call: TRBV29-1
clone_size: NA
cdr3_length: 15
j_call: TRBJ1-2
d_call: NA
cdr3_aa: CSVERSTIPNYGYTF
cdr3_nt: TGCAGCGTTGAACGTAGCACTATTCCTAACTATGGCTACACCTTC

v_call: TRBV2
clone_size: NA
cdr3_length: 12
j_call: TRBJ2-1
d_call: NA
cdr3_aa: CASMWGGNEQFF
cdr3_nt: TGTGCCAGCATGTGGGGAGGCAATGAGCAGTTCTTC

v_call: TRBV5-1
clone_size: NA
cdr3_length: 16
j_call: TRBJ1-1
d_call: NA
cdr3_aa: CASSLAGGLGRTEAFF
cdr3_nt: TGCGCCAGCAGCTTGGCCGGGGGGCTAGGAAGGACTGAAGCTTTCTTT

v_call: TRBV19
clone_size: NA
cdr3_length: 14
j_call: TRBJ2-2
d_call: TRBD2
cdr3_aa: CASSGLANTGELFF
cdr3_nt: TGTGCCAGTAGTGGACTAGCGAACACCGGGGAGCTGTTTTTT

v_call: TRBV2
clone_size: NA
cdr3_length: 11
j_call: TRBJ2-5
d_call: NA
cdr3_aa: CASSGRETQYF
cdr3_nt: TGTGCCAGCAGTGGCCGAGAGACCCAGTACTTC